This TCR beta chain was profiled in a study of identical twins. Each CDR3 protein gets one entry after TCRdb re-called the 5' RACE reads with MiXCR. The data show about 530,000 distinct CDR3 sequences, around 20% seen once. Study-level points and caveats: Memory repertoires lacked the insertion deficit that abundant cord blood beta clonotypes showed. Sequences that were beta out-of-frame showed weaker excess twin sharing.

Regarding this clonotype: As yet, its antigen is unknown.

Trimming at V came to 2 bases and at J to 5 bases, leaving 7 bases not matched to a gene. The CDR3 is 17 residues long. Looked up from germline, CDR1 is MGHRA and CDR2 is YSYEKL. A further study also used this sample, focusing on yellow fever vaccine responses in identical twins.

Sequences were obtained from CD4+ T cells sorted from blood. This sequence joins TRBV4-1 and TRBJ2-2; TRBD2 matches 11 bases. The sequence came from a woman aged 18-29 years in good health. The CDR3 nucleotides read TGCGCCAGCAGCCAAACACTAGCGGGAGTATCAACCGGGGAGCTGTTTTTT. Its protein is CASSQTLAGVSTGELFF.